This passage covers 6 T cell receptor beta chains from one sample sequenced in a study of graft-versus-host responses after intestinal transplantation. The data were produced by immunoSEQ multiplex PCR, yet TCRdb's version contains in-frame clones alone and is incomplete. This repertoire shows 15,000 to 20,000 clones, approximately 35% found once; its top ten account for more than 1.5%. Source: alloreactive CD4+ T cells from a mixed lymphocyte reaction culture, taken before transplantation. Described subset: CFSE-low proliferating T cells sorted from approximately 6-day pre-transplant mixed lymphocyte reaction (GvH or HvG direction). The receptors here all came from a human patient who was an organ donor for intestinal transplantation.

The J gene is TRBJ1-1, the V gene TRBV2; D remains ambiguous. V lost 6 bases and J lost 1, with 9 bases in between. Germline CDR1 is SNHLY and CDR2 is FYNNEI. This CDR3 has 13 amino acids. CDR3 residues: CASSTTGNTEAFF. CDR3 sequence (DNA): TGTGCCAGCAGCACCACCGGGAACACTGAAGCTTTCTTT.

The chain couples TRBV11-2 to TRBJ2-1; D gene ambiguous. Germline V gene lookup returns CDR1 SGHAT and CDR2 FQNNGV. The V and J ends lost 5 bases and 9 bases respectively, with 23 bases between them. This CDR3 has 16 amino acids. CDR3 in amino acids: CASSPLLSWGALEQFF. CDR3 DNA: TGTGCCAGCAGCCCACTCCTCTCGTGGGGTGCGCTTGAGCAGTTCTTC.

The genes are TRBV2 and TRBJ1-5; perhaps TRBD1 as D (6 bases). The length of the CDR3 is 16 residues. V dropped 6 bases and J dropped 3 bases, with 18 bases sitting between them. Germline CDR1 is SNHLY and CDR2 is FYNNEI. CDR3: CASSTNGGLINQPQHF. DNA for the CDR3: TGTGCCAGCAGCACCAACGGGGGCCTGATCAATCAGCCCCAGCATTTT.

The rearrangement links TRBV20-1 to TRBJ2-5; D gene uncertain. Germline loops: CDR1 DFQATT, CDR2 SNEGSKA (reference sequence). The CDR3 length is 11 residues. V was trimmed by 7 bases and J by 5 bases, leaving 11 bases between them. The CDR3 loop is CSVADLETQYF. The CDR3 DNA follows: TGCAGTGTTGCCGATCTGGAGACCCAGTACTTC.

This clone was detected a few times. This chain uses TRBV19 with TRBJ2-5; D perhaps matches TRBD1 (5 bases). CDR3 length: 15 amino acids. Germline V CDR1 and CDR2: LNHDA, SQIVND (reference sequence). V lost 4 bases and J lost 1, with 13 bases in between. CDR3 protein: CASSRSGISQETQYF. The CDR3 coding sequence is TGTGCCAGTAGTAGATCAGGGATATCCCAAGAGACCCAGTACTTC.

This clone appeared a few times. The CDR3 spells CASSEGQGPYGYTF. Here the CDR3 DNA reads TGCGCCAGCAGCGAGGGACAGGGCCCTTATGGCTACACCTTC. The V and J genes are TRBV5-1 and TRBJ1-2; TRBD1 agrees at 9 bases. The length of the CDR3 is 14 residues. Germline CDR1 SGHRS, CDR2 YFSETQ. Unmatched junction bases numbered 6, after V lost 4 bases and J lost 5 bases.